This T cell receptor (beta chain) was recorded in a study of cytomegalovirus exposure and HLA in healthy donors. V was clipped by 2 bases and J by 6 bases, with 7 bases between them. The germline V gene encodes CDR1 SEHNR and CDR2 FQNEAQ (reference sequence). The CDR3 length is 12 residues. The PCR contained 60 Vbeta and 13 Jbeta primers. TCRdb's table, derived via immunoSEQ multiplex PCR, lists solely in-frame clones and lacks some. The sample gives around 130,000 clones, roughly 88% of which show up once; 2.5% to 3% is in the top ten. This receptor was taken from a woman aged 18-35 years in good health and CMV-seropositive. Sequencing was carried out using PBMCs. The chain joins TRBV7-9 to TRBJ2-5, with D tentatively TRBD2 (6 bases). CDR3 loop: CASSLTSQTQYF. The CDR3 region has the DNA TGTGCCAGCAGCTTAACTAGCCAGACCCAGTACTTC.